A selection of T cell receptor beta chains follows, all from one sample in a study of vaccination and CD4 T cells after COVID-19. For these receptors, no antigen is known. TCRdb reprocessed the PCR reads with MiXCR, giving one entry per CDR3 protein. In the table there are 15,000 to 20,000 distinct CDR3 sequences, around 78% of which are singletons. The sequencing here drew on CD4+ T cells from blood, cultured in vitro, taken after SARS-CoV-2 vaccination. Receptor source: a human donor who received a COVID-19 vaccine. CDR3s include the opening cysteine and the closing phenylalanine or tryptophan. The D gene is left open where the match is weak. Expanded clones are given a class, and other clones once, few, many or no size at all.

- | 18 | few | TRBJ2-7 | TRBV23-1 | TGCGCCAGCAGTCAACCCGAACTAACAGGGTTAGTCACCTACGAGCAGTACTTC | CASSQPELTGLVTYEQYF
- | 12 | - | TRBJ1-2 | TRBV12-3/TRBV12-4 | TGTGCCCCCTCCCCGGCTAACTATGGCTACACCTTC | CAPSPANYGYTF
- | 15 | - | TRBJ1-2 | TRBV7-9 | TGTGCCAGCAGCCCAGGGTATTTGGCCTACTATGGCTACACCTTC | CASSPGYLAYYGYTF
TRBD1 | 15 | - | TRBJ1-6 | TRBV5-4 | TGTGCCAGCAGCATGCCGGGACAGGGGAATTCACCCCTCCACTTT | CASSMPGQGNSPLHF
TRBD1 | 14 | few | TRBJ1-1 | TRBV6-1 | TGTGCCAGCAGTGTGGACAGGGGGTCGACTGAAGCTTTCTTT | CASSVDRGSTEAFF
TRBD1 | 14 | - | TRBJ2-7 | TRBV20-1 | TGCAGTGCTAGCACGGGACAGGGTTTCCACGAGCAGTACTTC | CSASTGQGFHEQYF
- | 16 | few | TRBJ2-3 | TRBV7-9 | TGTGCCAGCAGCTTATACTCGACAGCCAGCACAGATACGCAGTATTTT | CASSLYSTASTDTQYF
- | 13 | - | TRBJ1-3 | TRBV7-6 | TGTGCCAGCAGCTTAGTTCAGGGAAACACCATATATTTT | CASSLVQGNTIYF
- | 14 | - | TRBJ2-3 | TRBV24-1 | TGTGCCACCAGTCATTCCCGGGGCGCGGATACGCAGTATTTT | CATSHSRGADTQYF
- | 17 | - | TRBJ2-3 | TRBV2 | TGTGCCAGCAGTCCTACTGTCGATCTGGACCCCGTAGATACGCAGTATTTT | CASSPTVDLDPVDTQYF
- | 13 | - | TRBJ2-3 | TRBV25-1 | TGTGCCAGCAGTGAATCAGGGGGGCGTACGCAGTATTTT | CASSESGGRTQYF
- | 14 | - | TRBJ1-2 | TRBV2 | TGTGCCAGCAGTGATCGGGACTTCAAGCGGGGCTACACCTTC | CASSDRDFKRGYTF
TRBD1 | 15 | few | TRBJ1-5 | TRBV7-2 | TGTGCCAGCAGCTTAACAGGGGGCAAGTATCAGCCCCAGCATTTT | CASSLTGGKYQPQHF
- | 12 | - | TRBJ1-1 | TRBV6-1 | TGTGCCAGCATCGGGACTTTCGGGGGAGCTTTCTTT | CASIGTFGGAFF
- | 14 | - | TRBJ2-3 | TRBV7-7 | TGTGCCAGCAGCTTGGCCCGTGAGTCAGATACGCAGTATTTT | CASSLARESDTQYF
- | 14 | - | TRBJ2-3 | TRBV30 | TGTGCCTGGAGTAGCAAACCGCTGGCGGATACGCAGTATTTT | CAWSSKPLADTQYF
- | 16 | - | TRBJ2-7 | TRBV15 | TGTGCCACCAGCAGACGCCAGACGGGACCAAACTACGAGCAGTACTTC | CATSRRQTGPNYEQYF
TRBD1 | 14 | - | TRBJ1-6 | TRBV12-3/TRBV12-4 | TGTGCCAGTCAGGGGGGAGTCAATAATTCACCCCTCCACTTT | CASQGGVNNSPLHF
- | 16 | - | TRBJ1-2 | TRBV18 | TGTGCCAGCTCACCACCTTGGCAGGGCGGTAACTATGGCTACACCTTC | CASSPPWQGGNYGYTF
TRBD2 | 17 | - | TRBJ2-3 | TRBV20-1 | TGCAGTGCTAGAGATCGAAGGACTAGCGGGGGCGCAGATACGCAGTATTTT | CSARDRRTSGGADTQYF
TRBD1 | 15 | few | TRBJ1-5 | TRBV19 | TGTGCCAGTAGTGCTAGGGGGCGAGTCAATCAGCCCCAGCATTTT | CASSARGRVNQPQHF
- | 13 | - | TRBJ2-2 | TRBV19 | TGTGCCAGTACCCTGAGGACCTCCGGGGAGCTGTTTTTT | CASTLRTSGELFF
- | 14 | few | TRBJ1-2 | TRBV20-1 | TGCAGTGCTAGCCCCGCGGGGGTCCTCTATGGCTACACCTTC | CSASPAGVLYGYTF
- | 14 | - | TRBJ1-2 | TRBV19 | TGTGCCAGTAGGGCCGGGACGGGGATTTATGGCTACACCTTC | CASRAGTGIYGYTF
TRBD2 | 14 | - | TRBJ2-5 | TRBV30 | TGTGCCTGGAGTTCTAGCGGGGGGTGGGAGACCCAGTACTTC | CAWSSSGGWETQYF
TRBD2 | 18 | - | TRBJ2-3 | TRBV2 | TGTGCCAGCAGTGAAGGGACTAGCGGGGGGTCTAGCACAGATACGCAGTATTTT | CASSEGTSGGSSTDTQYF
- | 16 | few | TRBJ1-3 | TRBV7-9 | TGTGCCAGCAGCTTAGGTGGGGCAGGGACTGGAAACACCATATATTTT | CASSLGGAGTGNTIYF
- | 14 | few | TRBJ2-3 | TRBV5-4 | TGTGCCAGCAGCTCGTGGACGAGCACAGATACGCAGTATTTT | CASSSWTSTDTQYF
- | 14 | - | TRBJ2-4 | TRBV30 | TGTGCCTGGAGTGTACTGGGCAGGGGTAACATTCAGTACTTC | CAWSVLGRGNIQYF
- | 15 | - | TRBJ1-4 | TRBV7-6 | TGTGCCAGCAGCTCCGCGGACGGGCAGAATGAAAAACTGTTTTTT | CASSSADGQNEKLFF
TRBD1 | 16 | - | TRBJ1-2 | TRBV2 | TGTGCCAGCCATACTCCGGGACAGGGGGCTGGCTATGGCTACACCTTC | CASHTPGQGAGYGYTF
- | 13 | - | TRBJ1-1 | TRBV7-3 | TGTGCCAGCAGCTTAAATCGCTACACTGAAGCTTTCTTT | CASSLNRYTEAFF
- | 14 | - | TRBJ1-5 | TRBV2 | TGTGCCAGCAGTGAAGCGGAAATAACATGGACCCAGCATTTT | CASSEAEITWTQHF
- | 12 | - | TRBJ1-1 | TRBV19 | TGTGCCAGTAGTATTGGGGCCGAAGGTAAAAAGTTT | CASSIGAEGKKF
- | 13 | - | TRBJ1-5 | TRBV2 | TGTGCCAGCAAAGGCGGGGTCGGTCAGCCCCAGCATTTT | CASKGGVGQPQHF
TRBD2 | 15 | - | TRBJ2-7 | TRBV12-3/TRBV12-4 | TGTGCCAGCAGTCTTCTAGCGGGGGGGCCGGACGAGCAGTACTTC | CASSLLAGGPDEQYF
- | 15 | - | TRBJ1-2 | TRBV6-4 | TGTGCCAGCAGTGCGGAACGGTCGGGGGGGCTAGGCTACACCTTC | CASSAERSGGLGYTF
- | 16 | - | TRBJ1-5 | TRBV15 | TGTGCCACCAGCAGAGATCCGGCGAGGAGGAATCAGCCCCAGCATTTT | CATSRDPARRNQPQHF
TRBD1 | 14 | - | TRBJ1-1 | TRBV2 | TGTGCCAGCAGGACAGGGTCTATGAACACTGAAGCTTTCTTT | CASRTGSMNTEAFF
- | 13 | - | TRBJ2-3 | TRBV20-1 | TGCAGTGCCATGGATAGATTCACAGATACGCAGTATTTT | CSAMDRFTDTQYF
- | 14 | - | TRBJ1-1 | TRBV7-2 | TGTGCCAGCAGCACAAAACCCGGGAACACTGAAGCTTTCTTT | CASSTKPGNTEAFF
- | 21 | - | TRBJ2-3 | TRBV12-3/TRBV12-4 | TGTGCCAGCAGTCCCCGTTTTTCCTTTACCCTAGCGATACCAAGCACAGATACGCAGTATTTT | CASSPRFSFTLAIPSTDTQYF
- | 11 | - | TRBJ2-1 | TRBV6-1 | TGTGCCAGCACCAGAGGAACAGCAAAGTTCTTC | CASTRGTAKFF
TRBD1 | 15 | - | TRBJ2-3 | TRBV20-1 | TGCAGTGCTAGGGGACAGGGGGCGGGGACAGATACGCAGTATTTT | CSARGQGAGTDTQYF
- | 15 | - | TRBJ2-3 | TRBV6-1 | TGTGCCAGCAGTGTACTACAAGCTAGCACAGATACGCAGTATTTT | CASSVLQASTDTQYF
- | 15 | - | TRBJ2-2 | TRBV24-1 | TGTGCCACCAGTGATTTTAGGGGGTTTACCGGGGAGCTGTTTTTT | CATSDFRGFTGELFF
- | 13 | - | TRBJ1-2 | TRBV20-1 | TGCAGTGTTCCCCGGGGCGCGACCTATGGCTACACCTTC | CSVPRGATYGYTF
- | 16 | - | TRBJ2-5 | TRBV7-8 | TGTGCCAGCAGCTTCCACCCCCAGGGGAAGGGGGAGACCCAGTACTTC | CASSFHPQGKGETQYF